This TCR beta chain was retrieved from a study of blood T cell repertoires in COVID-19. In the source study's methods: How many nucleated cells were present was estimated from reference gene primer amplification. The data were produced by immunoSEQ multiplex PCR, yet TCRdb's version contains in-frame clones alone and is incomplete. That table furnishes V, J and clone size, whereas the DNA furnished D and trimming. The sample has 92,000 or so clones, 88% seen once; the top ten hold over 0.45%. After removal of 3 bases from V and 6 bases from J, the junction contained 11 bases not matched to a gene. Germline CDR1 reads SGDLS; CDR2 reads YYNGEE. The CDR3 covers 16 residues.

The chain joins TRBV9 to TRBJ1-3; 8 bases map to TRBD1. The specimen sequenced was peripheral blood. The sequence came from a man aged 60 to 69 with acute or convalescent COVID-19. The CDR3: CASSAMGQVLENTIYF. The CDR3 region has the DNA TGTGCCAGCAGCGCCATGGGACAGGTTCTGGAAAACACCATATATTTT.